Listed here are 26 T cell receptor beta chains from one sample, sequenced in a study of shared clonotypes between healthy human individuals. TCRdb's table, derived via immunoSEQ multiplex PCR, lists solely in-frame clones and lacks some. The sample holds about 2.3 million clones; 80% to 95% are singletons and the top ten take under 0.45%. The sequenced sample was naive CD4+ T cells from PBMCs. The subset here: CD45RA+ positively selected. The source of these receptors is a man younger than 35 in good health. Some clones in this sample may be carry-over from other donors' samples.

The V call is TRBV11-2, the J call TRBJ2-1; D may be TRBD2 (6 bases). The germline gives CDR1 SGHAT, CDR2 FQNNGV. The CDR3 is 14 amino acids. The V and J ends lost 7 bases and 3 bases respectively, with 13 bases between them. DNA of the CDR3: TGTGCCAGCAACCTCCTAGCGAGCTACAATGAGCAGTTCTTC. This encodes CASNLLASYNEQFF.

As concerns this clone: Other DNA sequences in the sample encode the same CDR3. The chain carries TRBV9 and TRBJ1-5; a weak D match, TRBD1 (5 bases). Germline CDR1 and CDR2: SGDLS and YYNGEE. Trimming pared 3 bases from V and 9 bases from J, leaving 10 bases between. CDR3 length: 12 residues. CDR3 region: CASSAPGGPQHF. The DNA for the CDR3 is TGTGCCAGCAGCGCCCCGGGGGGGCCCCAGCATTTT.

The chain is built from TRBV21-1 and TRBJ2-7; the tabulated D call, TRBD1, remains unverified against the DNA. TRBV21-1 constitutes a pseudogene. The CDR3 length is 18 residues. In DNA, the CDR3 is TGTGCCAGCACCTCCACCGATCCCTTGGCAGGGCCTCCCTACGAGCAGTACTTC. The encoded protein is CASTSTDPLAGPPYEQYF.

The CDR3: CASSPLDTEETQYF. The CDR3 DNA is TGTGCCAGCTCACCACTCGACACCGAAGAGACCCAGTACTTC. This chain joins TRBV18 and TRBJ2-5; no firm D call. CDR1 is KGHSH and CDR2 is LQKENI in the germline V gene. This CDR3 is 14 amino acids long. The ends were cut back, 1 base at V and 3 bases at J, with 9 bases in the middle.

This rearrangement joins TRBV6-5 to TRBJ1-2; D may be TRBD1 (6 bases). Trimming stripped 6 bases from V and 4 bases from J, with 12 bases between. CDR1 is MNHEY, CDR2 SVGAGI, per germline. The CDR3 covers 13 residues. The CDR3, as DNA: TGTGCCAGCAGGACGGGACAACGCTATGGCTACACCTTC. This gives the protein CASRTGQRYGYTF.

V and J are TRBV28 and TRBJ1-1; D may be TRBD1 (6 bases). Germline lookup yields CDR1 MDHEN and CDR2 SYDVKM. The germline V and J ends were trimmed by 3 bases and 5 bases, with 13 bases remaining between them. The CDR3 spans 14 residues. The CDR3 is CASSLGGSKTEAFF. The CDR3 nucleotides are TGTGCCAGCAGTTTGGGGGGCTCGAAGACTGAAGCTTTCTTT.

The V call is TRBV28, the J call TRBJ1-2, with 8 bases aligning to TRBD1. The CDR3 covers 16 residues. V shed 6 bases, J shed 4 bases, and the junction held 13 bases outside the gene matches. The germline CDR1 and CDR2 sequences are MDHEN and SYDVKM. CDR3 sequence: CASSGAGGPKSYGYTF. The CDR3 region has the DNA TGTGCCAGCAGCGGGGCAGGGGGCCCCAAAAGCTATGGCTACACCTTC.

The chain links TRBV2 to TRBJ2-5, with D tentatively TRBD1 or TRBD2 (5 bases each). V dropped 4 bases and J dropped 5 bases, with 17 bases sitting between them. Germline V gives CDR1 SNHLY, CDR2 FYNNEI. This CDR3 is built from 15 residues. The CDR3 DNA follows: TGTGCCAGCAGTGGTTCTGGTCTCGGGGCCGAGACCCAGTACTTC. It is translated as CASSGSGLGAETQYF.

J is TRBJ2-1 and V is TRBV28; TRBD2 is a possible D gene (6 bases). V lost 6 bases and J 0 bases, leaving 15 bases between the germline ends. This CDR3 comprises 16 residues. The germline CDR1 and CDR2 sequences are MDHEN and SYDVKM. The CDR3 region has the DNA TGTGCCAGCAGGGGGAGTAGCGGTAGCTCCTACAATGAGCAGTTCTTC. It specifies CASRGSSGSSYNEQFF. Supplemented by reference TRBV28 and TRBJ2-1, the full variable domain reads DVKVTQSSRYLVKRTGEKVFLECVQDMDHENMFWYRQDPGLGLRLIYFSYDVKMKEKGDIPEGYSVSREKKERFSLILESASTNQTSMYLCASRGSSGSSYNEQFFGPGTRLTVL.

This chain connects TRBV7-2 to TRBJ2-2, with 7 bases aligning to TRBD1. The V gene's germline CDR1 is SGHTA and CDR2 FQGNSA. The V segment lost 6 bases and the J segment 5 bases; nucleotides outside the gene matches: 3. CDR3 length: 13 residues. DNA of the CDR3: TGTGCCAGCAGTCAGGGGGTTACCGGGGAGCTGTTTTTT. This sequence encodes CASSQGVTGELFF.

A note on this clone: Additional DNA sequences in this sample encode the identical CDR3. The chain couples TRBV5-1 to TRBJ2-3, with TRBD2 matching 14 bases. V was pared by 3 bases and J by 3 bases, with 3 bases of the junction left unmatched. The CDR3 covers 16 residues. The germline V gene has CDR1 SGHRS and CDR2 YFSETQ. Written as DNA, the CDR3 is TGCGCCAGCAGCTGGGGGACTAGCGGGAGTACAGATACGCAGTATTTT. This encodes CASSWGTSGSTDTQYF. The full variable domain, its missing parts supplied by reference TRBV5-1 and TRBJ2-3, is KAGVTQTPRYLIKTRGQQVTLSCSPISGHRSVSWYQQTPGQGLQFLFEYFSETQRNKGNFPGRFSGRQFSNSRSEMNVSTLELGDSALYLCASSWGTSGSTDTQYFGPGTRLTVL.

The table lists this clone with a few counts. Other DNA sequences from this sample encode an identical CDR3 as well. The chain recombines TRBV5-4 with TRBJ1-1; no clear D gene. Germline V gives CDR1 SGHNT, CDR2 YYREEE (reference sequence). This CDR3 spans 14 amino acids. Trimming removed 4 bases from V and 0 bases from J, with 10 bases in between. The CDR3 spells CASSRTGMNTEAFF. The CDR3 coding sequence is TGTGCCAGCAGCCGGACGGGTATGAACACTGAAGCTTTCTTT. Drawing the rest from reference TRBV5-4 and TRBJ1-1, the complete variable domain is ETGVTQSPTHLIKTRGQQVTLRCSSQSGHNTVSWYQQALGQGPQFIFQYYREEENGRGNFPPRFSGLQFPNYSSELNVNALELDDSALYLCASSRTGMNTEAFFGQGTRLTVV.

The CDR3 DNA follows: TGTGCCACCAGCAGGATACAGGGGGTGCCCAAAAACATTCAGTACTTC. This encodes CATSRIQGVPKNIQYF. V is TRBV15 and J is TRBJ2-4; 8 bases line up with TRBD1. With V trimmed by 3 bases and J by 2 bases, 6 bases remained unmatched. The CDR3 runs to 16 residues. Germline V gene lookup returns CDR1 LNHNV and CDR2 YYDKDF (reference sequence).

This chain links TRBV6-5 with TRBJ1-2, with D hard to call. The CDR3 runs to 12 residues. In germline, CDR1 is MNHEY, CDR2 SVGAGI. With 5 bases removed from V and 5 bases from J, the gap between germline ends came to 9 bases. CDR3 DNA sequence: TGTGCCAGCAGTGCCTCGCAGTATGGCTACACCTTC. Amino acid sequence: CASSASQYGYTF.

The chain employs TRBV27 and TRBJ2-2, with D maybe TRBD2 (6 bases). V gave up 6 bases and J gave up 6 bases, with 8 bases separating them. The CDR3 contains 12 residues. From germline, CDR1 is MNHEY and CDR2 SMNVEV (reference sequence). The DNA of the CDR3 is TGTGCCAGCAGGGAGGGACCCGGGGAGCTGTTTTTT. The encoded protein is CASREGPGELFF.

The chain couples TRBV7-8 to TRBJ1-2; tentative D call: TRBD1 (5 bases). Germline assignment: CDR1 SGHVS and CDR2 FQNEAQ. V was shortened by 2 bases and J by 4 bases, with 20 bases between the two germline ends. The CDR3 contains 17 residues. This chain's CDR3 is CASSLRPRGGVLYGYTF. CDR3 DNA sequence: TGTGCCAGCAGCTTAAGACCCCGCGGGGGGGTACTCTATGGCTACACCTTC.

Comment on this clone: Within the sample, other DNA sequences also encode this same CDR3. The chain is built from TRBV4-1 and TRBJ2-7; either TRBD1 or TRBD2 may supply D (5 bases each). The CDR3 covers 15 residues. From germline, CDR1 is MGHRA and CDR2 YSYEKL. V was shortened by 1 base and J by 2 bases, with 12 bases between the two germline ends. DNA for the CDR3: TGCGCCAGCAGCCAAGGTACCGGGACCCCCTACGAGCAGTACTTC. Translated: CASSQGTGTPYEQYF.

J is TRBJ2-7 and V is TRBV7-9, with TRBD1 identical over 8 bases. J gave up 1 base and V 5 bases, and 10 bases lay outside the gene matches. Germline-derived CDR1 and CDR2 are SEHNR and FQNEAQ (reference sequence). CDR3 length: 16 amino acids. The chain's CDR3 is CASSKRQGAGSYEQYF. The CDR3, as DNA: TGTGCCAGCAGCAAGAGGCAGGGGGCTGGTTCCTACGAGCAGTACTTC.

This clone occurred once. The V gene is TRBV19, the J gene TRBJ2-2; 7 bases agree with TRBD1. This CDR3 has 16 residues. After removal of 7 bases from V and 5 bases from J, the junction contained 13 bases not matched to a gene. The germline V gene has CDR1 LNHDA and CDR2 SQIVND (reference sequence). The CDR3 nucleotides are TGTGCCAGTACAATGGGCAGGGGGTACAGGACCGGGGAGCTGTTTTTT. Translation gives CASTMGRGYRTGELFF. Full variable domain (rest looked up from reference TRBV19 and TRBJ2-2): DGGITQSPKYLFRKEGQNVTLSCEQNLNHDAMYWYRQDPGQGLRLIYYSQIVNDFQKGDIAEGYSVSREKKESFPLTVTSAQKNPTAFYLCASTMGRGYRTGELFFGEGSRLTVL.

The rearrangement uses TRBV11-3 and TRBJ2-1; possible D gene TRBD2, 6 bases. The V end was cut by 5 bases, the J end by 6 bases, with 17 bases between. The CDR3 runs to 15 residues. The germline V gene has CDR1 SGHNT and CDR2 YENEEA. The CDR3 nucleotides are TGTGCCAGCAGCCCGGGACTGGAAGTTACCAATGAGCAGTTCTTC. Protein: CASSPGLEVTNEQFF.

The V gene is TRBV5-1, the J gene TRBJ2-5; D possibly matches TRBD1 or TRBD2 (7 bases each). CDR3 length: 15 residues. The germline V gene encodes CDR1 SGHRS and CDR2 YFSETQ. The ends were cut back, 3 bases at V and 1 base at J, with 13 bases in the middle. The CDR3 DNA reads TGCGCCAGCAGCTGGGGGGGACAGTCCCAAGAGACCCAGTACTTC. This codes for CASSWGGQSQETQYF.

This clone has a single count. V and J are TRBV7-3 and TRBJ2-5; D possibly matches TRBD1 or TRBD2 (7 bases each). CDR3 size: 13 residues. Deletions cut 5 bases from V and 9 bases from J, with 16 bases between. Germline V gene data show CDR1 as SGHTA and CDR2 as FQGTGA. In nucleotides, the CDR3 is TGTGCCAGCAGCGGGACAGCCCGGGGGGCCCAGTACTTC. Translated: CASSGTARGAQYF.

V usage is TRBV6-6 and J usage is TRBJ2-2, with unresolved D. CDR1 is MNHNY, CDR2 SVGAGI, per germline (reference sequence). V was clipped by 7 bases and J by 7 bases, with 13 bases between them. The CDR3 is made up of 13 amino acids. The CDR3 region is CASTPVFGGELFF. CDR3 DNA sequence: TGTGCCAGCACCCCTGTTTTCGGCGGGGAGCTGTTTTTT.

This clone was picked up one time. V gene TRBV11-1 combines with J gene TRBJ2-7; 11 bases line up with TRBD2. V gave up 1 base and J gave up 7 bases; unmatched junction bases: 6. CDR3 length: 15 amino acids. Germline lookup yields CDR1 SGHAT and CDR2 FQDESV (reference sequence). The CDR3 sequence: CASSLGLAGTGEQYF. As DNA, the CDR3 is TGTGCCAGCAGCTTAGGACTAGCGGGAACGGGAGAGCAGTACTTC.

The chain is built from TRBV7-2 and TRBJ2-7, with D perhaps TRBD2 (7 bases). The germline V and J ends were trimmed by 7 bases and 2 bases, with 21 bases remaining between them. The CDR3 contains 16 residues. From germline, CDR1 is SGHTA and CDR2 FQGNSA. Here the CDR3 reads CASTIRGGGLPYEQYF. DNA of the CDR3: TGTGCCAGCACCATCCGAGGGGGGGGACTTCCCTACGAGCAGTACTTC.

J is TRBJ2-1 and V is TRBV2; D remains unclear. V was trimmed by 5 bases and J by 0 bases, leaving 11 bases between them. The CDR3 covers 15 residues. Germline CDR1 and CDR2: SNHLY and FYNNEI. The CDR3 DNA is TGTGCCAGCAGTCGCTATCCGGGCTCCTACAATGAGCAGTTCTTC. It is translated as CASSRYPGSYNEQFF.